This TCR beta chain comes out of a study of blood T cells in healthy people across ages. General study points: Higher diversity and more naive CD4+ cells were features of long-lived donors, compared to aged donors. Expanded clonotype shifts may have been confounded, as the donors had an unknown CMV status.

This clonotype has a count of ten or more. The antigen remains undetermined. V was cut by 8 bases and J by 5 bases, with 22 bases left in between. Germline V gene data show CDR1 as SQVTM and CDR2 as ANQGSEA. This CDR3 region has 14 residues. PCR was performed a second time for roughly 7 to 12 cycles using a sample-barcoded 5' primer and a J-beta primer mix. TCRdb re-derived calls from the 5' RACE reads in MiXCR, one entry per CDR3 protein. This sample has 730,000 or so distinct CDR3 sequences, with approximately 43% found just once. Caucasian individuals from Russia who were healthy and aged 6 to 90 acted as donors. Every sample gave at least 5 micrograms of total RNA when it was extracted.

Sequencing was performed on blood. The receptor comes from a woman aged 55-69 years in good health. The rearrangement joins TRBV29-1 to TRBJ2-7, with D tentatively TRBD1 (6 bases). CDR3 DNA sequence: TGCAGCATGGGGGAGAGTAGGGGGAGACACGAGCAGTACTTC. Amino acid sequence: CSMGESRGRHEQYF.